The 24 T cell receptor beta chains below come from one sample, sequenced in a study of blood T cell repertoires in COVID-19. The data were produced by immunoSEQ multiplex PCR, yet TCRdb's version contains in-frame clones alone and is incomplete. The profile covers approximately 97,000 clones, with around 85% appearing a single time and roughly 12% taken by the ten largest. Sequenced sample: peripheral blood. These receptors came from a human donor in a cohort sampled during active COVID-19.

The chain joins TRBV9 to TRBJ1-6; 7 bases are a match to TRBD1. The ends lost 4 bases at V and 7 bases at J; junction bases unmatched: 8. CDR1 SGDLS and CDR2 YYNGEE come from the germline V gene. This CDR3 contains 15 residues. DNA of the CDR3: TGTGCCAGCAGCCACCCAGGGGGATCCAATTCACCCCTCCACTTT. This codes for CASSHPGGSNSPLHF.

The gene calls are TRBV9 and TRBJ2-2; no firm D call. V gave up 4 bases and J gave up 2 bases, with 9 bases separating them. The germline CDR1 and CDR2 sequences are SGDLS and YYNGEE. This CDR3 has 14 amino acids. DNA of the CDR3: TGTGCCAGCAGCCCCCAGACTAACACCGGGGAGCTGTTTTTT. Translation: CASSPQTNTGELFF.

The V call is TRBV12-3 or TRBV12-4, the J call TRBJ1-1, with a possible D match to TRBD1 (6 bases). The CDR3 is 12 amino acids. The V and J ends lost 10 bases and 4 bases respectively, with 13 bases between them. The chain's CDR3 is CATSEGGTEAFF. The CDR3 region has the DNA TGTGCCACCTCCGAAGGGGGCACTGAAGCTTTCTTT.

This chain links TRBV7-3 with TRBJ1-2; TRBD1 is a possible D gene (5 bases). This CDR3 has 13 residues. Germline CDR1 reads SGHTA; CDR2 reads FQGTGA. The V and J ends lost 1 base and 3 bases respectively, with 6 bases between them. The CDR3 region is CASSLRGDYGYTF. DNA for the CDR3: TGTGCCAGCAGCTTAAGGGGGGACTATGGCTACACCTTC.

The gene calls are TRBV2 and TRBJ1-2; 7 nucleotides align to TRBD1. CDR1 is SNHLY and CDR2 is FYNNEI in the germline V gene. The CDR3 spans 13 residues. The V gene end was trimmed by 5 bases and the J gene end by 5 bases; junction bases not matched to a gene: 5. The CDR3 protein is CASSSGQSYGYTF. The CDR3 DNA reads TGTGCCAGCAGTTCGGGACAGAGTTATGGCTACACCTTC. Based on the CDR3 plus reference TRBV2 and TRBJ1-2, the full variable domain is EPEVTQTPSHQVTQMGQEVILRCVPISNHLYFYWYRQILGQKVEFLVSFYNNEISEKSEIFDDQFSVERPDGSNFTLKIRSTKLEDSAMYFCASSSGQSYGYTFGSGTRLTVV.

This clone has more than one count but fewer than ten. The gene calls are TRBV9 and TRBJ2-6; 10 nucleotides match TRBD2. Germline V gives CDR1 SGDLS, CDR2 YYNGEE. After removal of 2 bases from V and 4 bases from J, the junction contained 9 bases not matched to a gene. The CDR3 runs to 18 residues. CDR3 protein: CASSVLAGVTTGANVLTF. In DNA form, the CDR3 reads TGTGCCAGCAGCGTCCTAGCGGGAGTCACAACCGGGGCCAACGTCCTGACTTTC.

The chain links TRBV15 to TRBJ2-3, with TRBD2 identical over 11 bases. From germline, CDR1 is LNHNV and CDR2 YYDKDF (reference sequence). J gave up 6 bases and V 8 bases, and 13 bases lay outside the gene matches. The CDR3 runs 16 residues. The CDR3 spells CATRSGRGRSGDTQYF. The CDR3 DNA is TGTGCCACCCGTAGCGGGAGGGGCCGTTCAGGGGATACGCAGTATTTT. Full variable domain (outside the CDR3, taken from reference TRBV15 and TRBJ2-3): DAMVIQNPRYQVTQFGKPVTLSCSQTLNHNVMYWYQQKSSQAPKLLFHYYDKDFNNEADTPDNFQSRRPNTSFCFLDIRSPGLGDTAMYLCATRSGRGRSGDTQYFGPGTRLTVL.

The chain couples TRBV9 to TRBJ2-7, with 9 bases aligning to TRBD1. CDR1 and CDR2 from the germline V gene are SGDLS and YYNGEE. The CDR3 has 14 amino acids. The ends lost 0 bases at V and 3 bases at J; junction bases unmatched: 1. CDR3 amino acids: CASSVGGQGYEQYF. CDR3 nucleotide sequence: TGTGCCAGCAGCGTAGGGGGACAGGGCTACGAGCAGTACTTC.

This chain joins TRBV4-3 and TRBJ2-7; D perhaps matches TRBD2 (5 bases). Germline assignment: CDR1 LGHNA and CDR2 YSLEER. The V end lost 0 bases, the J end lost 6 bases, and 12 bases lay between the germline ends. This CDR3 is built from 14 residues. The CDR3 coding sequence is TGCGCCAGCAGCCAAGAACTAGGGCTACGCGAGCAGTACTTC. Its protein is CASSQELGLREQYF.

The chain combines TRBV5-4 with TRBJ1-4, with 9 bases aligning to TRBD1. The CDR3 contains 16 residues. Germline assignment: CDR1 SGHNT and CDR2 YYREEE (reference sequence). V lost 4 bases, J lost 5 bases, and 9 bases stayed unmatched. CDR3 protein: CASSPWRGTGNEKLFF. The DNA for the CDR3 is TGTGCCAGCAGCCCATGGAGAGGGACAGGGAATGAAAAACTGTTTTTT.

The V call is TRBV5-1, the J call TRBJ1-1; 9 nucleotides line up with TRBD1. Germline CDR1 reads SGHRS; CDR2 reads YFSETQ. V was pared by 4 bases and J by 2 bases, with 6 bases of the junction left unmatched. This CDR3 comprises 15 residues. In DNA form, the CDR3 reads TGCGCCAGCAGCACCCCGGGACAGGGAAACACTGAAGCTTTCTTT. Translation gives CASSTPGQGNTEAFF.

The V call is TRBV19, the J call TRBJ2-5; a possible D gene is TRBD1 (6 bases). Germline CDR1 reads LNHDA; CDR2 reads SQIVND (reference sequence). V lost 6 bases to trimming and J lost 2 bases, with 13 bases between them. The CDR3 sequence is 14 residues long. The chain's CDR3 is CASSPRGFQETQYF. The DNA for the CDR3 is TGTGCCAGTAGCCCTAGGGGGTTTCAAGAGACCCAGTACTTC.

The chain joins TRBV7-2 to TRBJ1-5; D unresolved. V lost 5 bases to trimming and J lost 2 bases, with 10 bases between them. This CDR3 is 14 amino acids long. Germline assignment: CDR1 SGHTA and CDR2 FQGNSA. This chain's CDR3 is CASSPNLGNQPQHF. As DNA, the CDR3 is TGTGCCAGCAGCCCAAACTTGGGCAATCAGCCCCAGCATTTT.

This chain joins TRBV7-2 and TRBJ1-4, with 8 bases matching TRBD1. The CDR3 totals 13 residues. Germline-derived CDR1 and CDR2 are SGHTA and FQGNSA. Germline trimming cut 7 bases from V and 7 bases from J; bases unmatched to any gene: 5. CDR3 in amino acids: CASTPDRVEKLFF. Here the CDR3 DNA reads TGTGCCAGCACCCCGGACAGGGTTGAAAAACTGTTTTTT.

CDR3 in DNA: TGTGCCAGCAGCCAGGGACAGGTGAACACTGAAGCTTTCTTT. Amino acids: CASSQGQVNTEAFF. The rearrangement joins TRBV3-1 (or the pseudogene TRBV3-2) to TRBJ1-1, with TRBD1 identical over 8 bases. Germline-derived CDR1 and CDR2 are LGHDT and YNNKEL (reference sequence). The CDR3 length is 14 residues. The ends lost 3 bases at V and 0 bases at J; junction bases unmatched: 0.

The CDR3 coding sequence is TGTGCCAGCCGCCGGGACAGGGTTGGGTCCCTCCACTTT. Its translation is CASRRDRVGSLHF. The chain carries TRBV3-1 (or the pseudogene TRBV3-2) and TRBJ1-6; TRBD1 matches 9 bases. V trimming: 8 bases; J trimming: 14 bases; junction bases outside the gene matches: 10. The germline V gene encodes CDR1 LGHDT and CDR2 YNNKEL (reference sequence). CDR3 length: 13 amino acids.

V gene TRBV6-1 combines with J gene TRBJ1-1; maybe TRBD1 (5 bases). Germline lookup yields CDR1 MNHNS and CDR2 SASEGT. The CDR3 has 17 residues. The V and J ends lost 1 base and 1 base respectively, with 16 bases between them. The CDR3 loop reads CASSEGFWGSPNTEAFF. Written as DNA, the CDR3 is TGTGCCAGCAGTGAAGGTTTCTGGGGCAGCCCGAACACTGAAGCTTTCTTT.

The V and J genes are TRBV10-1 and TRBJ2-6; tentative D call: TRBD2 (6 bases). The V gene's germline CDR1 is WNHNN and CDR2 SYGVQD (reference sequence). The V end was cut by 6 bases, the J end by 0 bases, with 18 bases between. CDR3 length: 18 residues. This chain's CDR3 is CASRPIMGGNSGANVLTF. The CDR3 DNA is TGCGCCAGCAGGCCTATAATGGGGGGAAACTCTGGGGCCAACGTCCTGACTTTC.

The rearrangement joins TRBV5-6 to TRBJ2-3; TRBD2 agrees at 10 bases. The CDR3 consists of 15 residues. Germline V lookup: CDR1 SGHDT, CDR2 YYEEEE. J gave up 5 bases and V 2 bases, and 5 bases lay outside the gene matches. CDR3 sequence reads: CASSLAGGPGDTQYF. DNA of the CDR3: TGTGCCAGCAGCTTAGCGGGGGGGCCGGGAGATACGCAGTATTTT.

This clone was picked up one time. The chain combines TRBV9 with TRBJ2-5; no firm D call. In germline, CDR1 is SGDLS, CDR2 YYNGEE. V dropped 4 bases and J dropped 7 bases, with 11 bases sitting between them. The CDR3 is 12 residues long. CDR3 in amino acids: CASSSVSGTQYF. CDR3 DNA sequence: TGTGCCAGCAGCTCTGTCTCGGGGACCCAGTACTTC.

The chain combines TRBV6-5 with TRBJ2-7; possible D gene TRBD2, 7 bases. The CDR3 spans 15 residues. The V gene's germline CDR1 is MNHEY and CDR2 SVGAGI. V lost 8 bases and J lost 2, with 19 bases in between. The CDR3 reads CASSQTRGATYEQYF. The CDR3 DNA follows: TGTGCCAGCTCCCAGACTCGGGGGGCCACCTACGAGCAGTACTTC.

The chain combines TRBV5-1 with TRBJ2-3, with 7 bases fitting TRBD2. The germline V gene has CDR1 SGHRS and CDR2 YFSETQ. The CDR3 spans 15 residues. V lost 4 bases to trimming and J lost 3 bases; unmatched junction nucleotides: 8. The CDR3 region has the DNA TGCGCCAGCAGCGGGGTAGCGGGCTTAACAGATACGCAGTATTTT. It translates to CASSGVAGLTDTQYF.

The chain employs TRBV28 and TRBJ2-7, with D maybe TRBD2 (5 bases). Trimming shortened V by 6 bases and J by 6 bases, and 12 bases separated the two germline ends. There are 12 residues in the CDR3. CDR1 is MDHEN, CDR2 SYDVKM, per germline. The CDR3 spells CASSEGSVEQYF. CDR3 in DNA: TGTGCCAGCAGCGAGGGCAGTGTCGAGCAGTACTTC.

This clone was counted once. This chain connects TRBV5-1 to TRBJ2-5, with 8 bases fitting TRBD2. Germline V CDR1 and CDR2: SGHRS, YFSETQ. V shed 4 bases and J 5 bases; nucleotides not matched to a gene: 13. This CDR3 contains 16 residues. CDR3 DNA: TGCGCCAGCAGCACGGCTACAGCGGGAGAAGCGGAGACCCAGTACTTC. As protein: CASSTATAGEAETQYF.